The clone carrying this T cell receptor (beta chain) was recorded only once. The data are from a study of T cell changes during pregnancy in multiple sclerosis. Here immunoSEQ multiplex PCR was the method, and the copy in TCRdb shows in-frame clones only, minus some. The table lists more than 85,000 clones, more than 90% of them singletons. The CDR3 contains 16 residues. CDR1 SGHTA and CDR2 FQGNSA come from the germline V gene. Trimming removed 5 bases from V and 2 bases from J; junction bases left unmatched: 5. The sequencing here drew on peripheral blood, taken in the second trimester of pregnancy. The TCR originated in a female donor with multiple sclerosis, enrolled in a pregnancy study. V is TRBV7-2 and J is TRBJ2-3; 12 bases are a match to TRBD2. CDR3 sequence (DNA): TGTGCCAGCAGCACTCGACTAGCGGGGGCCACAGATACGCAGTATTTT. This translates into CASSTRLAGATDTQYF.